These 13 T cell receptor beta chains originate from one sample sequenced in a study of control samples from healthy donors and cancer patients. Method: immunoSEQ multiplex PCR; TCRdb's copy keeps in-frame clones and lacks some. The sample yields some 110,000 clones, more than 80% seen once. Input material: PBMCs. These receptors were collected from a woman aged 45-65 years with colorectal cancer.

CDR3 coding DNA: TGCGCCAGCAGCTTGGGGGCGGGCGGGGGCACTGAAGCTTTCTTT. Translating gives CASSLGAGGGTEAFF. V is TRBV5-1 and J is TRBJ1-1, with D perhaps matching TRBD1 (5 bases). CDR3 length: 15 amino acids. Germline V CDR1 and CDR2: SGHRS, YFSETQ. Between the trimmed V and J ends, which lost 0 bases and 4 bases, there was a span of 13 bases.

J is TRBJ2-7 and V is TRBV7-2; 10 nucleotides line up with TRBD2. CDR1 and CDR2 (germline): SGHTA, FQGNSA. The CDR3 has 17 amino acids. V gave up 4 bases and J gave up 2 bases; unmatched junction bases: 11. The CDR3 loop is CASSSQPVLAGAYEQYF. CDR3 coding DNA: TGTGCCAGCAGCTCGCAACCAGTCCTAGCGGGAGCCTACGAGCAGTACTTC.

The chain recombines TRBV7-9 with TRBJ2-7, with D uncertain. The CDR3 runs 14 residues. V lost 1 base and J lost 2, with 9 bases in between. The V gene's germline CDR1 is SEHNR and CDR2 FQNEAQ (reference sequence). The CDR3 sequence is CASSLEYGPYEQYF. CDR3 DNA: TGTGCCAGCAGCTTAGAATATGGGCCCTACGAGCAGTACTTC. Full variable domain (remainder filled in from reference TRBV7-9 and TRBJ2-7): DTGVSQNPRHKITKRGQNVTFRCDPISEHNRLYWYRQTLGQGPEFLTYFQNEAQLEKSRLLSDRFSAERPKGSFSTLEIQRTEQGDSAMYLCASSLEYGPYEQYFGPGTRLTVT.

The chain joins TRBV28 to TRBJ2-1; 8 bases agree with TRBD2. Germline CDR1 reads MDHEN; CDR2 reads SYDVKM. CDR3 length: 15 residues. J lost 4 bases, V lost 6 bases, and 8 bases had no gene match. The CDR3 nucleotides read TGTGCCAGCAGCTTGAGCGGGAGCGGATACAATGAGCAGTTCTTC. This translates into CASSLSGSGYNEQFF.

This chain links TRBV11-2 with TRBJ2-7, with a possible D match to TRBD2 (5 bases). The CDR3 runs 14 residues. V lost 2 bases, J lost 5 bases, and 13 bases lay in between. CDR1 is SGHAT, CDR2 FQNNGV, per germline. The CDR3 DNA sequence: TGTGCCAGCAGCTTAAATCCTAGCTTGGACGAGCAGTACTTC. This codes for CASSLNPSLDEQYF. Drawing the rest from reference TRBV11-2 and TRBJ2-7, the complete variable domain is EAGVAQSPRYKIIEKRQSVAFWCNPISGHATLYWYQQILGQGPKLLIQFQNNGVVDDSQLPKDRFSAERLKGVDSTLKIQPAKLEDSAVYLCASSLNPSLDEQYFGPGTRLTVT.

The rearrangement joins TRBV5-1 to TRBJ1-1, with TRBD1 identical over 7 bases. Unmatched junction bases numbered 5, after V lost 3 bases and J lost 3 bases. The CDR3 is 14 residues long. The germline CDR1 and CDR2 sequences are SGHRS and YFSETQ. The CDR3 bases are TGCGCCAGCAGCTACAGGGGTGAGGACACTGAAGCTTTCTTT. Amino acids: CASSYRGEDTEAFF.

This chain uses TRBV3-1 (or the pseudogene TRBV3-2) with TRBJ2-2; TRBD2 is a possible D gene (5 bases). Trimming removed 0 bases from V and 4 bases from J, with 6 bases in between. Germline V gene sequence: CDR1 LGHDT, CDR2 YNNKEL (reference sequence). This CDR3 has 14 amino acids. Here the CDR3 reads CASSQDAGTGELFF. The CDR3 bases are TGTGCCAGCAGCCAAGATGCGGGCACCGGGGAGCTGTTTTTT.

The chain combines TRBV9 with TRBJ2-5, with D perhaps TRBD1 or TRBD2 (6 bases each). The CDR3 is 15 residues long. Germline V gene lookup returns CDR1 SGDLS and CDR2 YYNGEE. V was shortened by 0 bases and J by 6 bases, with 15 bases between the two germline ends. CDR3 in amino acids: CASSVDGDGGQTQYF. CDR3 sequence (DNA): TGTGCCAGCAGCGTAGATGGGGATGGGGGGCAGACCCAGTACTTC.

This clone was counted between two and nine times. The chain combines TRBV2 with TRBJ2-6, with D possibly TRBD2 on 5 matching bases. The CDR3 loop spans 14 amino acids. CDR1 is SNHLY and CDR2 is FYNNEI in the germline V gene. Trimming shortened V by 7 bases and J by 2 bases, and 9 bases separated the two germline ends. The CDR3 protein is CASKRGAGANVLTF. As DNA, the CDR3 is TGTGCCAGCAAACGGGGAGCTGGGGCCAACGTCCTGACTTTC. The full variable domain, its missing parts supplied by reference TRBV2 and TRBJ2-6, is EPEVTQTPSHQVTQMGQEVILRCVPISNHLYFYWYRQILGQKVEFLVSFYNNEISEKSEIFDDQFSVERPDGSNFTLKIRSTKLEDSAMYFCASKRGAGANVLTFGAGSRLTVL.

V and J are TRBV6-5 and TRBJ1-4; 7 positions agree with TRBD1. Losses at the gene ends were 6 bases for V and 5 bases for J; bases not matched to a gene: 6. Germline V gives CDR1 MNHEY, CDR2 SVGAGI. There are 14 residues in the CDR3. The CDR3 loop reads CASSWTGGNEKLFF. DNA for the CDR3: TGTGCCAGCAGCTGGACAGGAGGGAATGAAAAACTGTTTTTT.

V and J are TRBV6-6 and TRBJ2-7; 7 positions match TRBD2. Germline-derived CDR1 and CDR2 are MNHNY and SVGAGI (reference sequence). V was pared by 7 bases and J by 3 bases, with 9 bases of the junction left unmatched. The CDR3 loop spans 14 amino acids. The CDR3 sequence: CASTLAGGGYEQYF. The CDR3 coding sequence is TGTGCCAGCACGTTGGCTGGCGGGGGCTACGAGCAGTACTTC.

The chain joins TRBV5-1 to TRBJ2-1, with TRBD1 matching over 10 bases. CDR3 size: 15 residues. The V segment lost 3 bases and the J segment 5 bases; nucleotides outside the gene matches: 5. In germline, CDR1 is SGHRS, CDR2 YFSETQ. DNA for the CDR3: TGCGCCAGCAGCTCTAGACAGGGGGCTAACAATGAGCAGTTCTTC. This translates into CASSSRQGANNEQFF.

The chain carries TRBV30 and TRBJ1-2; D is possibly TRBD1 (5 bases). The CDR3 sequence is 14 residues long. The V end lost 0 bases, the J end lost 4 bases, and 12 bases lay between the germline ends. Germline V gene sequence: CDR1 GTSNPN, CDR2 SVGIG (reference sequence). CDR3 DNA: TGTGCCTGGAGTGTCAAGGGACTGATCTATGGCTACACCTTC. Residues: CAWSVKGLIYGYTF.